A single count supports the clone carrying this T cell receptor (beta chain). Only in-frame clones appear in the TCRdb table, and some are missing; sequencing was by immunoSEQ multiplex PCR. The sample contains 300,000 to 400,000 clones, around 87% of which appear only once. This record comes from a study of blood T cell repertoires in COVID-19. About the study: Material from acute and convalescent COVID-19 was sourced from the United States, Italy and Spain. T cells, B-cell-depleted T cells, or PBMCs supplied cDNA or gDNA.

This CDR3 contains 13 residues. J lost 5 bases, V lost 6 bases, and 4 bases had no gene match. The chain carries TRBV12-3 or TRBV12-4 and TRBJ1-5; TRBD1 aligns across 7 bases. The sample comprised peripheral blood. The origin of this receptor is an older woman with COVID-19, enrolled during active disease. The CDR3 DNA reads TGTGCCAGCAGACCAGGGGGGTATCAGCCCCAGCATTTT. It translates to CASRPGGYQPQHF.